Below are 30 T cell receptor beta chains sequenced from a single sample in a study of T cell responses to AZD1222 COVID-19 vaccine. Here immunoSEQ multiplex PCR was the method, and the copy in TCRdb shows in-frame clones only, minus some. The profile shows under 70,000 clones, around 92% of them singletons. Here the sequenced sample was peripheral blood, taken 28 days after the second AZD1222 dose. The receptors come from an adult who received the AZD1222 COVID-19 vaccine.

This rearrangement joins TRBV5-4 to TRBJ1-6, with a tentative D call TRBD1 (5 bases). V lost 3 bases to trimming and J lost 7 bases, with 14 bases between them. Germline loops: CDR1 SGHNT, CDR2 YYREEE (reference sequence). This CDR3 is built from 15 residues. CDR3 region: CASSSVDRANSPLHF. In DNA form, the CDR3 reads TGTGCCAGCAGCTCCGTCGACAGAGCAAATTCACCCCTCCACTTT.

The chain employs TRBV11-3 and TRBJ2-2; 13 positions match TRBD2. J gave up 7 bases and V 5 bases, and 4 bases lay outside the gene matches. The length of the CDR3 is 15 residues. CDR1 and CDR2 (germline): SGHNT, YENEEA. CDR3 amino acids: CASSQGLAGIGELFF. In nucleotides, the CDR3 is TGTGCCAGCAGCCAGGGACTAGCGGGAATCGGGGAGCTGTTTTTT.

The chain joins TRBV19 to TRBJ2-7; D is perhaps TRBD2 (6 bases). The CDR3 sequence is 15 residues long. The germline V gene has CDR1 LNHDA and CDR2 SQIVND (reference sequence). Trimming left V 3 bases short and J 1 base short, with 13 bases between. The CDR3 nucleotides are TGTGCCAGTAGTATCTACGGGAGTGAATCCTACGAGCAGTACTTC. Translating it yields CASSIYGSESYEQYF.

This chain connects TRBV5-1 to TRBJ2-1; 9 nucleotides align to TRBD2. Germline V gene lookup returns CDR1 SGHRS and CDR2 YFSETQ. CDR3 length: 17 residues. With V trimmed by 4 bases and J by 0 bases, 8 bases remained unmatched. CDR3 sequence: CASSQGLAFSSYNEQFF. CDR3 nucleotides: TGCGCCAGCAGCCAAGGACTAGCGTTTAGCTCCTACAATGAGCAGTTCTTC.

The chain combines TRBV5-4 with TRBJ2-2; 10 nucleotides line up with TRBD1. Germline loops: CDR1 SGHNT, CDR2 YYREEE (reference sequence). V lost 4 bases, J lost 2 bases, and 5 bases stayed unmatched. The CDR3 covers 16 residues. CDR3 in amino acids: CASSKLTGGNTGELFF. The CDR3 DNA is TGTGCCAGCAGCAAGCTGACAGGGGGCAACACCGGGGAGCTGTTTTTT.

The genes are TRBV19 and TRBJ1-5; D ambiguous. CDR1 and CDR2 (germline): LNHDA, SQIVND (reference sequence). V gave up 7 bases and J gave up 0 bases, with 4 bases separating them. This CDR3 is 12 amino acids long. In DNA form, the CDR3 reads TGTGCCAGTAAGGCTAGCAATCAGCCCCAGCATTTT. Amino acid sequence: CASKASNQPQHF.

The CDR3 nucleotides read TGTGCCAGCAGTCGACAGGGGATTAATGAAAAACTGTTTTTT. Its translation is CASSRQGINEKLFF. The chain has TRBV6-5 and TRBJ1-4, with TRBD1 identical over 8 bases. This CDR3 spans 14 amino acids. Germline V CDR1 and CDR2: MNHEY, SVGAGI. V gave up 5 bases and J gave up 4 bases; unmatched junction bases: 3.

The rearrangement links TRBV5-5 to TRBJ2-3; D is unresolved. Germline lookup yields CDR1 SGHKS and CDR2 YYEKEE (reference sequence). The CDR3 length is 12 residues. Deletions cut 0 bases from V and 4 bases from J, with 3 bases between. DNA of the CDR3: TGTGCCAGCAGCTTGGAAGCAGATACGCAGTATTTT. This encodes CASSLEADTQYF.

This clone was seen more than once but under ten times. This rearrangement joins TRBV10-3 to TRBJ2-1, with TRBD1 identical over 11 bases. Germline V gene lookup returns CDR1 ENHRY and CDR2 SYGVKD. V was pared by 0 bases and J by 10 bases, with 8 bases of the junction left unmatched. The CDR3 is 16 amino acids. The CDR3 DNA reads TGTGCCATCAGTGAGTCGGACAGGGGGCGTTCAAGAGAGCAGTTCTTC. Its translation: CAISESDRGRSREQFF.

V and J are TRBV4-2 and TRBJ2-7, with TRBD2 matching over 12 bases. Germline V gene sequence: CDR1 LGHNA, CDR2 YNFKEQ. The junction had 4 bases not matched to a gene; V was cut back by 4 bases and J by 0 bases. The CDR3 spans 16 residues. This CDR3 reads CASSPRTSGDSYEQYF. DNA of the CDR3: TGTGCCAGCAGCCCCAGGACTAGCGGGGACTCCTACGAGCAGTACTTC.

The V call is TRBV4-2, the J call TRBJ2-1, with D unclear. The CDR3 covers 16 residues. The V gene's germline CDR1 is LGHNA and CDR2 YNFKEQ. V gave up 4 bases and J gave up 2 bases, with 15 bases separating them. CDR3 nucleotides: TGTGCCAGCAGCCCCAGAGCTAGTCGAACCTACAATGAGCAGTTCTTC. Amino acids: CASSPRASRTYNEQFF.

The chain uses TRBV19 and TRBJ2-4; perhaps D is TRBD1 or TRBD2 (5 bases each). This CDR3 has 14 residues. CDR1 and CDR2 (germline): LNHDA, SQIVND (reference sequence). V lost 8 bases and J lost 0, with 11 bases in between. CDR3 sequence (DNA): TGTGCCAGTCGGGACCACGTAGCCAAAAACATTCAGTACTTC. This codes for CASRDHVAKNIQYF. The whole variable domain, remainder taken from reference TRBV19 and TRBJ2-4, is DGGITQSPKYLFRKEGQNVTLSCEQNLNHDAMYWYRQDPGQGLRLIYYSQIVNDFQKGDIAEGYSVSREKKESFPLTVTSAQKNPTAFYLCASRDHVAKNIQYFGAGTRLSVL.

DNA for the CDR3: TGTGCCAGCAGCTTCGGTCGACAGCCAGCTAACTATGGCTACACCTTC. Translating it yields CASSFGRQPANYGYTF. The chain has TRBV7-8 and TRBJ1-2; D possibly corresponds to TRBD1 (5 bases). This CDR3 region has 16 residues. Germline CDR1 and CDR2: SGHVS and FQNEAQ. V was cut by 3 bases and J by 0 bases, with 14 bases left in between.

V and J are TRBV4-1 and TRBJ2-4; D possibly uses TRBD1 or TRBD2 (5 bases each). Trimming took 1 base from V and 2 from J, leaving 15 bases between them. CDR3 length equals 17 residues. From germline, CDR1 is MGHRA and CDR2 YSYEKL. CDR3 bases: TGCGCCAGCAGCCAAGTCGGTGGGGGACGGTCCAAAAACATTCAGTACTTC. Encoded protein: CASSQVGGGRSKNIQYF.

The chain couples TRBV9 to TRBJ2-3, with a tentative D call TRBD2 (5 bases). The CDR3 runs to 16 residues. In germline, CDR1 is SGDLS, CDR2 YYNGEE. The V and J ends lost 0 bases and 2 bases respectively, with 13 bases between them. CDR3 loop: CASSVAILADTDTQYF. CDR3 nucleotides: TGTGCCAGCAGCGTAGCAATCCTAGCAGACACAGATACGCAGTATTTT.

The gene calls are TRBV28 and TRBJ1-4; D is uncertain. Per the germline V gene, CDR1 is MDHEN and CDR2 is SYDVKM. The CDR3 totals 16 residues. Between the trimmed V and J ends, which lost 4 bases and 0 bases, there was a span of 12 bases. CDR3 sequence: CASSSPSLATNEKLFF. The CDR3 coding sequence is TGTGCCAGCAGTTCCCCCTCCCTAGCAACTAATGAAAAACTGTTTTTT.

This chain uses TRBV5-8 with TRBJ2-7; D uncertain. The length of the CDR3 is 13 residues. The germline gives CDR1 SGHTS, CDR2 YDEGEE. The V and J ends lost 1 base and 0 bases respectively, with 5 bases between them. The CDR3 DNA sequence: TGTGCCAGCAGCTTGAGGTCCTCCTACGAGCAGTACTTC. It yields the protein CASSLRSSYEQYF.

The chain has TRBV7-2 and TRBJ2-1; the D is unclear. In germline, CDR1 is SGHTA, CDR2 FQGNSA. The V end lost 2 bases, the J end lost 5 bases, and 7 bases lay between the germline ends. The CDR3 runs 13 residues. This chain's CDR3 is CASSLHQDNEQFF. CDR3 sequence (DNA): TGTGCCAGCAGCTTACACCAGGACAATGAGCAGTTCTTC.

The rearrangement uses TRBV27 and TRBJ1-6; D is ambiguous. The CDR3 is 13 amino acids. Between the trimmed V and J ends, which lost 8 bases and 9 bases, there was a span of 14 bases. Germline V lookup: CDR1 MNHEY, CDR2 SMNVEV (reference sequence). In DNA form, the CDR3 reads TGTGCCAGCGCCGGGAGGGATCGTTCACCCCTCCACTTT. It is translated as CASAGRDRSPLHF.

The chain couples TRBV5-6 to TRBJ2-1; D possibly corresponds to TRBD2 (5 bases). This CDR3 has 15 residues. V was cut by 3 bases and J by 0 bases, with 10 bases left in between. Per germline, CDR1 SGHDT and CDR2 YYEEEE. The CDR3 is CASSSDWSSYNEQFF. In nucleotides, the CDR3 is TGTGCCAGCAGCTCGGACTGGAGCTCCTACAATGAGCAGTTCTTC.

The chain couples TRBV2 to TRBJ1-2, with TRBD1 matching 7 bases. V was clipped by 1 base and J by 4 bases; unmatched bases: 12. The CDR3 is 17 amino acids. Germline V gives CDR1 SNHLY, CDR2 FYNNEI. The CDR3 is CASSEGPGRQGGYGYTF. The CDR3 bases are TGTGCCAGCAGTGAAGGTCCGGGCCGACAGGGCGGCTATGGCTACACCTTC.

The CDR3 loop reads CASSIGQDYGYTF. CDR3 nucleotides: TGTGCCAGTAGTATAGGCCAGGACTATGGCTACACCTTC. The rearrangement uses TRBV19 and TRBJ1-2; D is uncertain. Germline CDR1 and CDR2: LNHDA and SQIVND (reference sequence). V was pared by 1 base and J by 3 bases, with 6 bases between. The CDR3 sequence is 13 residues long.

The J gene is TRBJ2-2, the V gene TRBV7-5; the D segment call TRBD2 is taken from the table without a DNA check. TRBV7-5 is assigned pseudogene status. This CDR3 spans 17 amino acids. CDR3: CARSSNRDYANTGELFF. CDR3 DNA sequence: TGTGCCAGAAGCTCCAACAGGGACTACGCGAACACCGGGGAGCTGTTTTTT.

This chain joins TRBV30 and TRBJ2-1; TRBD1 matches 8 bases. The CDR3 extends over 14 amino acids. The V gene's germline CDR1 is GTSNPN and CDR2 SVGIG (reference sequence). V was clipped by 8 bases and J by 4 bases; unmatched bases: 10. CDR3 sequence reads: CALSGGDHYNEQFF. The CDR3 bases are TGTGCCCTCTCAGGGGGCGATCATTACAATGAGCAGTTCTTC. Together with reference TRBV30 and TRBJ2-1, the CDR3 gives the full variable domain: SQTIHQWPATLVQPVGSPLSLECTVEGTSNPNLYWYRQAAGRGLQLLFYSVGIGQISSEVPQNLSASRPQDRQFILSSKKLLLSDSGFYLCALSGGDHYNEQFFGPGTRLTVL.

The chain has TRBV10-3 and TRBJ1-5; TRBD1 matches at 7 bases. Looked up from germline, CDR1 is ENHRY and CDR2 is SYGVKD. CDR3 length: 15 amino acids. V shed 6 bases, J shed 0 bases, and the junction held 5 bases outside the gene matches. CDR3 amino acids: CAISETGNSNQPQHF. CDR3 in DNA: TGTGCCATCAGCGAGACAGGGAATAGCAATCAGCCCCAGCATTTT.

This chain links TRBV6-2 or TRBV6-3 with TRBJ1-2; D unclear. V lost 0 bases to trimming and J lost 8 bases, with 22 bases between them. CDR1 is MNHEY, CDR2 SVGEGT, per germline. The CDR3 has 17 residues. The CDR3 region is CASSYSGSSGRPRGYTF. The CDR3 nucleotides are TGTGCCAGCAGTTACTCAGGGTCGTCAGGACGTCCTCGGGGCTACACCTTC.

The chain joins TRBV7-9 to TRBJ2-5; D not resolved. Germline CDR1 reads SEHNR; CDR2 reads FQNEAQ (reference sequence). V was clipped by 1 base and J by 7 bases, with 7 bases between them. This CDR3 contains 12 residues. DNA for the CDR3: TGTGCCAGCAGCTTAGGGCCCGGGACCCAGTACTTC. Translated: CASSLGPGTQYF.

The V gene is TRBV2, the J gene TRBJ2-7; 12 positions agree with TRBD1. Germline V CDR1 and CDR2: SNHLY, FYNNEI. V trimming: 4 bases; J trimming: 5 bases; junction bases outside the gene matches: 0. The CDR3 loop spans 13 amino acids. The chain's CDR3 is CASSGDRGHEQYF. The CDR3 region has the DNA TGTGCCAGCAGTGGGGACAGGGGGCACGAGCAGTACTTC. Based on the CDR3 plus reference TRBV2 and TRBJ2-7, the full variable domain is EPEVTQTPSHQVTQMGQEVILRCVPISNHLYFYWYRQILGQKVEFLVSFYNNEISEKSEIFDDQFSVERPDGSNFTLKIRSTKLEDSAMYFCASSGDRGHEQYFGPGTRLTVT.

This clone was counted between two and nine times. CDR3 region: CASSLSGLTGELFF. CDR3 DNA sequence: TGTGCCAGCAGTTTATCGGGACTCACCGGGGAGCTGTTTTTT. The rearrangement uses TRBV27 and TRBJ2-2; perhaps TRBD2 as D (6 bases). The CDR3 sequence is 14 residues long. The germline CDR1 and CDR2 sequences are MNHEY and SMNVEV (reference sequence). The germline V and J ends were trimmed by 0 bases and 4 bases, with 6 bases remaining between them.

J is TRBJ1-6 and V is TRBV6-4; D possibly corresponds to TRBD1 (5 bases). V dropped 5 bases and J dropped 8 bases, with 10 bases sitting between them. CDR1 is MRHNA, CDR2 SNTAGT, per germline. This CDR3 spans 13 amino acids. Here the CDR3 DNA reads TGTGCCAGCAGTAACAGGCCGGATTCACCCCTCCACTTT. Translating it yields CASSNRPDSPLHF.